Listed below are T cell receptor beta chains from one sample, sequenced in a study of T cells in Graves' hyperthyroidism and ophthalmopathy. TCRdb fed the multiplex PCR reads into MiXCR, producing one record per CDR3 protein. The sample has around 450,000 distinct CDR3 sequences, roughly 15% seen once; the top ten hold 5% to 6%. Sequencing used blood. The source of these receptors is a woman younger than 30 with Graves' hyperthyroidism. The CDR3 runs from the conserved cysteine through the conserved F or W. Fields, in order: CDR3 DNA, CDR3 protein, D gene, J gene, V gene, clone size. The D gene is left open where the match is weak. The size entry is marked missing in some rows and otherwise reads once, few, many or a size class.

CDR3nt: TGTGCCAGCAGCTTAGGAGGTGAAGCTCAGCCCCAGCATTTT
CDR3aa: CASSLGGEAQPQHF
d_gene: NA
j_gene: TRBJ1-5
v_gene: TRBV7-9
abundance: many

CDR3nt: TGCGCCAGCAGCGCCGACGGCCTCAATTCACCCCTCCACTTT
CDR3aa: CASSADGLNSPLHF
d_gene: NA
j_gene: TRBJ1-6
v_gene: TRBV5-1
abundance: many

CDR3nt: TGTGCCAGCAGCTTAGTTGGGACTAGCGGATACAATGAGCAGTTCTTC
CDR3aa: CASSLVGTSGYNEQFF
d_gene: TRBD2
j_gene: TRBJ2-1
v_gene: TRBV7-2
abundance: many

CDR3nt: TGTGCCAGCAGCCAAGAAGGAAGGGGACGGATTAATGAAAAACTGTTTTTT
CDR3aa: CASSQEGRGRINEKLFF
d_gene: NA
j_gene: TRBJ1-4
v_gene: TRBV3-1
abundance: few

CDR3nt: TGTGCCTGGAGTGGACAGGGATCCAATCAGCCCCAGCATTTT
CDR3aa: CAWSGQGSNQPQHF
d_gene: TRBD1
j_gene: TRBJ1-5
v_gene: TRBV30
abundance: many

CDR3nt: TGTGCCAGCAGTGGGACAGGGTGGACTGAAGCTTTCTTT
CDR3aa: CASSGTGWTEAFF
d_gene: TRBD1
j_gene: TRBJ1-1
v_gene: TRBV25-1
abundance: NA

CDR3nt: TGTGCCAGCAGTGTTGAAGGGCGAGAGACCCAGTACTTC
CDR3aa: CASSVEGRETQYF
d_gene: NA
j_gene: TRBJ2-5
v_gene: TRBV2
abundance: many

CDR3nt: TGTGCCAGCAGTTTAGGTGTCCCTGAAGCTTTCTTT
CDR3aa: CASSLGVPEAFF
d_gene: NA
j_gene: TRBJ1-1
v_gene: TRBV28
abundance: many

CDR3nt: TGCGCCAGCAGCCAAGATCAAGCTAGAAAAGTCTACGAGCAGTACTTC
CDR3aa: CASSQDQARKVYEQYF
d_gene: NA
j_gene: TRBJ2-7
v_gene: TRBV4-1
abundance: NA

CDR3nt: TGCAGCGTTGAGGCCAGGGGAAGGCCTAACTATGGCTACACCTTC
CDR3aa: CSVEARGRPNYGYTF
d_gene: NA
j_gene: TRBJ1-2
v_gene: TRBV29-1
abundance: few

CDR3nt: TGTGCCACCGAAGACAGCATCTATGGCTACACCTTC
CDR3aa: CATEDSIYGYTF
d_gene: NA
j_gene: TRBJ1-2
v_gene: TRBV6-2/TRBV6-3
abundance: many

CDR3nt: TGCGCCAGCAGCCCCCGCAGCGGGGGTTCCTACGAGCAGTACTTC
CDR3aa: CASSPRSGGSYEQYF
d_gene: TRBD2
j_gene: TRBJ2-7
v_gene: TRBV5-1
abundance: few

CDR3nt: TGCAGTGCTGACCCGACTAGCACAGATACGCAGTATTTT
CDR3aa: CSADPTSTDTQYF
d_gene: NA
j_gene: TRBJ2-3
v_gene: TRBV20-1
abundance: NA

CDR3nt: TGTGCCAGCAGTGAGGGCAGCGGTTCTGGGGCCAACGTCCTGACTTTC
CDR3aa: CASSEGSGSGANVLTF
d_gene: NA
j_gene: TRBJ2-6
v_gene: TRBV6-4
abundance: many

CDR3nt: TGTGCCAGCAGCTTAAGCCGGGGGCGGGAGACCCAGTACTTC
CDR3aa: CASSLSRGRETQYF
d_gene: NA
j_gene: TRBJ2-5
v_gene: TRBV7-6
abundance: many

CDR3nt: TGTGCCAGCAGTTTAGCGCTGGCCTGGACCCAGTACTTC
CDR3aa: CASSLALAWTQYF
d_gene: NA
j_gene: TRBJ2-5
v_gene: TRBV28
abundance: many

CDR3nt: TGTGCCAGCAGCCTACGACAGGGGAACACCGGGGAGCTGTTTTTT
CDR3aa: CASSLRQGNTGELFF
d_gene: TRBD1
j_gene: TRBJ2-2
v_gene: TRBV5-5
abundance: many

CDR3nt: TGTGCCAGCAGCGGGGAATTGAGGACCTACAATGAGCAGTTCTTC
CDR3aa: CASSGELRTYNEQFF
d_gene: NA
j_gene: TRBJ2-1
v_gene: TRBV6-2/TRBV6-3
abundance: few

CDR3nt: TGCAGCGTGCAGGGCTCGGCTAATGAAAAACTGTTTTTT
CDR3aa: CSVQGSANEKLFF
d_gene: NA
j_gene: TRBJ1-4
v_gene: TRBV29-1
abundance: few

CDR3nt: TGTGCCTGGGCCGGGCTGGCGGGGTCCTACGAGCAGTACTTC
CDR3aa: CAWAGLAGSYEQYF
d_gene: NA
j_gene: TRBJ2-7
v_gene: TRBV30
abundance: many

CDR3nt: TGTGCCACCAGCAGACGGAGCGGGAGTCTCCGGAATGAGCAGTTCTTC
CDR3aa: CATSRRSGSLRNEQFF
d_gene: TRBD2
j_gene: TRBJ2-1
v_gene: TRBV15
abundance: many

CDR3nt: TGTGCCAGCAGTACCGGACAGGGGGGGGCCTACGAGCAGTACTTC
CDR3aa: CASSTGQGGAYEQYF
d_gene: TRBD1
j_gene: TRBJ2-7
v_gene: TRBV12-3/TRBV12-4
abundance: many

CDR3nt: TGTGCCAGCAGTTACAGGGATCCTGAAAAACTGTTTTTT
CDR3aa: CASSYRDPEKLFF
d_gene: NA
j_gene: TRBJ1-4
v_gene: TRBV6-5
abundance: NA

CDR3nt: TGTGCCAGCAGCCCGGTGGGGACTAGCGGTGAGCAGTTCTTC
CDR3aa: CASSPVGTSGEQFF
d_gene: TRBD2
j_gene: TRBJ2-1
v_gene: TRBV7-9
abundance: few

CDR3nt: TGCAGTGCCATGTCCCCTCAGTCCATGAACACTGAAGCTTTCTTT
CDR3aa: CSAMSPQSMNTEAFF
d_gene: NA
j_gene: TRBJ1-1
v_gene: TRBV20-1
abundance: NA

CDR3nt: TGTGCCAGCAGACCCGGGACTAGCGATTACGAGCAGTACTTC
CDR3aa: CASRPGTSDYEQYF
d_gene: TRBD2
j_gene: TRBJ2-7
v_gene: TRBV28
abundance: many

CDR3nt: TGCAGTGCTAGAGAGTCAAGGGGTTATAATTCACCCCTCCACTTT
CDR3aa: CSARESRGYNSPLHF
d_gene: NA
j_gene: TRBJ1-6
v_gene: TRBV20-1
abundance: few

CDR3nt: TGTGCCAGCAGCCACGGGGTAGCGGGAGCAGTCGAGCAGTACTTC
CDR3aa: CASSHGVAGAVEQYF
d_gene: TRBD2
j_gene: TRBJ2-7
v_gene: TRBV7-8
abundance: NA

CDR3nt: TGTGCCAGCAGCTTCTTCAGGCGAACTAATGAAAAACTGTTTTTT
CDR3aa: CASSFFRRTNEKLFF
d_gene: NA
j_gene: TRBJ1-4
v_gene: TRBV7-9
abundance: NA

CDR3nt: TGCAGTGCTAGAGATCTACTAGCGGGAGGAGGCGAGCAGTACTTC
CDR3aa: CSARDLLAGGGEQYF
d_gene: TRBD2
j_gene: TRBJ2-7
v_gene: TRBV20-1
abundance: NA

CDR3nt: TGTGCCAGCAGTTTTGGGACTAGCGGGATCTCCTACGAGCAGTACTTC
CDR3aa: CASSFGTSGISYEQYF
d_gene: TRBD2
j_gene: TRBJ2-7
v_gene: TRBV28
abundance: many

CDR3nt: TGTGCCAGCAGCTTCACGGGACAGAACTACGAGCAGTACTTC
CDR3aa: CASSFTGQNYEQYF
d_gene: TRBD1
j_gene: TRBJ2-7
v_gene: TRBV13
abundance: few

CDR3nt: TGTGCCAGCTCACCATCAAGATCCTCCTACGAGCAGTACTTC
CDR3aa: CASSPSRSSYEQYF
d_gene: NA
j_gene: TRBJ2-7
v_gene: TRBV18
abundance: many

CDR3nt: TGTGCCAGCAGTTCTTGGGACAGTACCTACGAGCAGTACTTC
CDR3aa: CASSSWDSTYEQYF
d_gene: TRBD1
j_gene: TRBJ2-7
v_gene: TRBV28
abundance: many

CDR3nt: TGTGCCAGCAGCGCCGGGACAGGGGCATCCCAAGAGACCCAGTACTTC
CDR3aa: CASSAGTGASQETQYF
d_gene: TRBD1
j_gene: TRBJ2-5
v_gene: TRBV9
abundance: few

CDR3nt: TGTGCCTGGAGCAAACTAGCTCCCGAGCAGTACTTC
CDR3aa: CAWSKLAPEQYF
d_gene: NA
j_gene: TRBJ2-7
v_gene: TRBV30
abundance: many

CDR3nt: TGCAGTGCTAGTAATCCGGGGAGGGACACCGGGGAGCTGTTTTTT
CDR3aa: CSASNPGRDTGELFF
d_gene: TRBD2
j_gene: TRBJ2-2
v_gene: TRBV20-1
abundance: few

CDR3nt: TGTGCCAGCTCACCATCCGGGGCGAACACTGAAGCTTTCTTT
CDR3aa: CASSPSGANTEAFF
d_gene: NA
j_gene: TRBJ1-1
v_gene: TRBV18
abundance: NA

CDR3nt: TGTGCCAGCAGTTCCCTTAGCGGGAGGTTTACAGATACGCAGTATTTT
CDR3aa: CASSSLSGRFTDTQYF
d_gene: TRBD2
j_gene: TRBJ2-3
v_gene: TRBV28
abundance: many

CDR3nt: TGTGCCAGCACCCAATCGCGGGGTCGCCTAGACGAGCAGTACTTC
CDR3aa: CASTQSRGRLDEQYF
d_gene: NA
j_gene: TRBJ2-7
v_gene: TRBV12-3/TRBV12-4
abundance: many

CDR3nt: TGTGCCAGCAGTTACCGCGGCAGGGTCCAAGAGACCCAGTACTTC
CDR3aa: CASSYRGRVQETQYF
d_gene: NA
j_gene: TRBJ2-5
v_gene: TRBV6-9
abundance: NA

CDR3nt: TGTGCCAGCAGCCAAGCGGGGAACACCGGGGAGCTGTTTTTT
CDR3aa: CASSQAGNTGELFF
d_gene: NA
j_gene: TRBJ2-2
v_gene: TRBV3-1
abundance: many

CDR3nt: TGTGCCAGCAGCCAATACGACGAGCAGTACTTC
CDR3aa: CASSQYDEQYF
d_gene: NA
j_gene: TRBJ2-7
v_gene: TRBV3-1
abundance: few

CDR3nt: TGTGCCAGCAGCTTAGTGTGGGACACCGGGGAGCTGGTTTTT
CDR3aa: CASSLVWDTGELVF
d_gene: NA
j_gene: TRBJ2-2
v_gene: TRBV11-2
abundance: few

CDR3nt: TGCAGTGCTCATCGAGGCGGGGGGAGGTCTGAGACCCAGTACTTC
CDR3aa: CSAHRGGGRSETQYF
d_gene: TRBD2
j_gene: TRBJ2-5
v_gene: TRBV20-1
abundance: few

CDR3nt: TGCAGTGCCACCAGACCCTTAATGGATGGCTACACCTTC
CDR3aa: CSATRPLMDGYTF
d_gene: NA
j_gene: TRBJ1-2
v_gene: TRBV20-1
abundance: few

CDR3nt: TGTGCCAGCAGCTTTGGTTCGGGAGGGCCTCGGGATGAGCAGTTCTTC
CDR3aa: CASSFGSGGPRDEQFF
d_gene: TRBD2
j_gene: TRBJ2-1
v_gene: TRBV11-2
abundance: many

CDR3nt: TGTGCCAGCAGGGACAGGTCATACAATGAGCAGTTCTTC
CDR3aa: CASRDRSYNEQFF
d_gene: TRBD1
j_gene: TRBJ2-1
v_gene: TRBV12-3/TRBV12-4
abundance: many

CDR3nt: TGTGCCAGCAGCCGCCGACAGGGAGGTGCCTACGAGCAGTACTTC
CDR3aa: CASSRRQGGAYEQYF
d_gene: NA
j_gene: TRBJ2-7
v_gene: TRBV14
abundance: few

CDR3nt: TGTGCCATCAGTGGAACAGGGGGCGCGAACACTGAAGCTTTCTTT
CDR3aa: CAISGTGGANTEAFF
d_gene: TRBD1
j_gene: TRBJ1-1
v_gene: TRBV10-3
abundance: few

CDR3nt: TGCAGTGCTAGTAGCCCACTTGTCACAGATACGCAGTATTTT
CDR3aa: CSASSPLVTDTQYF
d_gene: NA
j_gene: TRBJ2-3
v_gene: TRBV20-1
abundance: many